This TCR beta chain was sequenced for a study of cytomegalovirus exposure and HLA in healthy donors. General study findings and limits: Usually a TCR sequence was rare, but some public TCRs were found in many donors. According to the study, 180 or so TCR beta chains were cytomegalovirus-associated.

Remarks on this clone: Its antigen remains unknown.

V lost 5 bases and J 0 bases, leaving 11 bases between the germline ends. The CDR3 spans 14 residues. Germline loops: CDR1 SGDLS, CDR2 YYNGEE. Sequencing was performed with immunoSEQ multiplex PCR; in TCRdb, only in-frame clones are kept and a portion is missing. The sample lists roughly 200,000 clones, about 80% occurring once. This sequence originates from a woman under 30 in good health and CMV-seropositive. Sequencing used PBMCs. The V call is TRBV9, the J call TRBJ1-1; no firm D call. CDR3 residues: CASSREGMNTEAFF. The CDR3 region has the DNA TGTGCCAGCAGTCGGGAGGGAATGAACACTGAAGCTTTCTTT.